The sequence of this TCR beta chain was determined in a study of blood T cell repertoires in COVID-19. CDR3 length equals 15 residues. CDR1 is SGHTA, CDR2 FQGNSA, per germline. Unmatched junction bases numbered 7, after V lost 2 bases and J lost 6 bases. Only in-frame clones appear in the TCRdb table, and some are missing; sequencing was by immunoSEQ multiplex PCR. Of roughly 200,000 clones listed, 80% to 90% were seen once; the top ten hold 9% to 12%. This clone appeared once. The chain recombines TRBV7-2 with TRBJ2-1, with 7 bases identical to TRBD2. Sequencing was performed on PBMCs or T cells enriched from blood (not recorded which). This TCR was sampled from a man younger than 35 with acute COVID-19. The CDR3 DNA reads as TGTGCCAGCAGCTTAAGCGGCGGGAGTAGCAATGAGCAGTTCTTC. It translates to CASSLSGGSSNEQFF.